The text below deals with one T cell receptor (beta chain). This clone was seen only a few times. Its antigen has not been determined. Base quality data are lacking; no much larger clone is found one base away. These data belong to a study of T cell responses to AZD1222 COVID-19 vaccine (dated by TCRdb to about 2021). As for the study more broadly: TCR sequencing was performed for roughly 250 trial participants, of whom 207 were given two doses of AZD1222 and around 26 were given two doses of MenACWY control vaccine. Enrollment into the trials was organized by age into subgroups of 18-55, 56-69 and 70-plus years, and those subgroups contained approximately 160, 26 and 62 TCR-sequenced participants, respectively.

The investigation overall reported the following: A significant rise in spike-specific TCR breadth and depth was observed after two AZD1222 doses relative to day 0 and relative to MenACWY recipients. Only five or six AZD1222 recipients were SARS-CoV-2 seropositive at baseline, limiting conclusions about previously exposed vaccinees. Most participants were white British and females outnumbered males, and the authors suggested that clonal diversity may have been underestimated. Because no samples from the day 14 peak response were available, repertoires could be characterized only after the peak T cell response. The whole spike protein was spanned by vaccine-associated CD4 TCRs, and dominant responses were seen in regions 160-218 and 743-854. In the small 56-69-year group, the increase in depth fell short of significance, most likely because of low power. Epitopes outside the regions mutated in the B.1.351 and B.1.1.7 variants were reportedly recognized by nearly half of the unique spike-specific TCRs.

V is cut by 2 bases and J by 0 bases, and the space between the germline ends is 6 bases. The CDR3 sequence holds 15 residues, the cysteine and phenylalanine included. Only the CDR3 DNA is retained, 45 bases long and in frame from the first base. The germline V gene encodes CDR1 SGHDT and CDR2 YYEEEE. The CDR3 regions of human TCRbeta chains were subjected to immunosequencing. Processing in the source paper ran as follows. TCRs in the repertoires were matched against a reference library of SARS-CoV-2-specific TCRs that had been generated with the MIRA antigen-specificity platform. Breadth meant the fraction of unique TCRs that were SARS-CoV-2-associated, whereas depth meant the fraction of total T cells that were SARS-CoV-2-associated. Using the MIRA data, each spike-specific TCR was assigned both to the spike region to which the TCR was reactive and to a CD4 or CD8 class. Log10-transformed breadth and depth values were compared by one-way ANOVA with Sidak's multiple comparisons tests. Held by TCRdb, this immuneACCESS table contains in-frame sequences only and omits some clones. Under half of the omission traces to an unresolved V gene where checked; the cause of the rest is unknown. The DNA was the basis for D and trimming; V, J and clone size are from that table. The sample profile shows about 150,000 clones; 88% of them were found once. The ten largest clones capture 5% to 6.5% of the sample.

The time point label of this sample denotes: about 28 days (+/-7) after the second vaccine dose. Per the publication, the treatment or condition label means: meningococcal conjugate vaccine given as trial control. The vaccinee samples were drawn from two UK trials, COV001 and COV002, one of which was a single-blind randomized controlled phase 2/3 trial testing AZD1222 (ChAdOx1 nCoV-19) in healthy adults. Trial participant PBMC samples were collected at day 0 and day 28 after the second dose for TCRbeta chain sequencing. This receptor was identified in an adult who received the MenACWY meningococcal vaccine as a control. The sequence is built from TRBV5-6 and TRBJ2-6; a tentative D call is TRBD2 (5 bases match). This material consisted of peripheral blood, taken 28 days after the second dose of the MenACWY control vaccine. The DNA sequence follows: TGTGCCAGCAGCTTCGGGGTCTCTGGGGCCAACGTCCTGACTTTC. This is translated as CASSFGVSGANVLTF.